The next 32 T cell receptor beta chains were all read from a single sample in a study of blood T cells in healthy people across ages. Together with a sample-barcoded 5' primer, a J-beta primer mix was included in a second PCR lasting roughly 6 to 12 cycles. Using its own MiXCR run on the 5' RACE reads, TCRdb lists one record per CDR3 protein. This table holds around 850,000 distinct CDR3 sequences, under 40% found once. Sequenced sample: blood. The receptors stem from a man younger than 30 in good health.

This clonotype was seen ten or more times. The V and J genes are TRBV12-3 or TRBV12-4 and TRBJ2-7, with 8 bases fitting TRBD1. Trimming took 9 bases from V and 3 from J; bases not matched to a gene: 10. This CDR3 has 14 amino acids. CDR3 nucleotides: TGTGCCAGTGAAACAGGGGGTTCTATCTACGAGCAGTACTTC. As protein: CASETGGSIYEQYF.

This clonotype was detected ten times or more. The V and J genes are TRBV7-9 and TRBJ2-5; D is uncertain. The CDR3 is 13 amino acids. From germline, CDR1 is SEHNR and CDR2 FQNEAQ (reference sequence). V lost 4 bases to trimming and J lost 0 bases, with 6 bases between them. The CDR3, as DNA: TGTGCCAGCAGCTCGGGCAACCAAGAGACCCAGTACTTC. It translates to CASSSGNQETQYF.

The chain has TRBV12-3 or TRBV12-4 and TRBJ1-1, with a weak D call TRBD1 (6 bases). The CDR3 spans 15 residues. The V gene lost 3 bases and the J gene lost 2 bases, with 13 bases spanning the gap. The CDR3 region has the DNA TGTGCCAGCAGTTTCAGGGGCCCACCAAACACTGAAGCTTTCTTT. Protein: CASSFRGPPNTEAFF.

There are a few counts of this clonotype. V and J are TRBV2 and TRBJ2-7; D not resolved. V lost 0 bases, J lost 6 bases, and 9 bases lay in between. The V gene's germline CDR1 is SNHLY and CDR2 FYNNEI. The CDR3 length is 13 residues. The CDR3 is CASSEALQPEQYF. CDR3 DNA: TGTGCCAGCAGTGAAGCGCTTCAGCCCGAGCAGTACTTC.

This clonotype has just a few counts. The junction shows a germline mismatch at one end, possibly a read error. The rearrangement joins TRBV5-1 to TRBJ2-1; D is perhaps TRBD1 (6 bases). CDR3 length: 17 amino acids. Germline lookup yields CDR1 SGHRS and CDR2 YFSETQ. The CDR3 bases are TGCGCCAGCAGCTTGGACGTGGGACACAGCTCCCACAATGAGCAGTTCTTC. This gives the protein CASSLDVGHSSHNEQFF.

The rearrangement links TRBV12-3 or TRBV12-4 to TRBJ1-1; maybe TRBD1 (6 bases). The CDR3 spans 12 residues. Trimming left V 5 bases short and J 11 bases short, with 15 bases between. CDR3 in DNA: TGTGCCAGCAGTCCCAAGGGGGAAAGGGCTTTCTTT. Translating it yields CASSPKGERAFF.

This clonotype was detected a few times. The CDR3 nucleotides read TGTGCCATCAGCTATGACGGAAACTATGGCTACACCTTC. It translates to CAISYDGNYGYTF. The chain joins TRBV10-3 to TRBJ1-2; D is unclear. The germline V gene encodes CDR1 ENHRY and CDR2 SYGVKD. V gave up 6 bases and J gave up 2 bases, with 10 bases separating them. The CDR3 runs to 13 residues.

This clonotype occurred a few times. The chain couples TRBV6-2 or TRBV6-3 to TRBJ2-4, with TRBD1 matching 7 bases. V was clipped by 6 bases and J by 1 base; unmatched bases: 0. This CDR3 has 13 amino acids. Germline CDR1 reads MNHEY; CDR2 reads SVGEGT. CDR3 bases: TGTGCCAGCAGGACAGGGGCCAAAAACATTCAGTACTTC. As protein: CASRTGAKNIQYF.

A word on this clonotype: One end of the junction fails to match germline, which may point to a read error. The chain couples TRBV7-9 to TRBJ2-7, with D possibly being TRBD1 (6 bases). CDR1 and CDR2 (germline): SEHNR, FQNEAQ (reference sequence). This CDR3 has 15 amino acids. The CDR3 sequence: CASSPRTGNPYEQHF. CDR3 DNA: TGTGCCAGCAGCCCCAGAACAGGGAACCCCTACGAGCAGCACTTC.

This clonotype was picked up a small number of times. The chain links TRBV12-3 or TRBV12-4 to TRBJ2-3; D is undetermined. Deletions cut 3 bases from V and 4 bases from J, with 8 bases between. The CDR3 is 13 amino acids. The CDR3: CASSFIRPDTQYF. As DNA, the CDR3 is TGTGCCAGCAGTTTCATAAGGCCAGATACGCAGTATTTT.

Remarks on this clonotype: Germline and junction disagree at one end, which may indicate a read error. CDR3 loop: CANSLLASDLTDTQYF. The CDR3 coding sequence is TGCGCCAACAGCTTGCTGGCTAGTGACCTCACAGATACGCAGTATTTT. This chain connects TRBV5-1 to TRBJ2-3; D is unresolved. The CDR3 is 16 residues long. Germline values: CDR1 SGHRS, CDR2 YFSETQ.

This clonotype has more than one count but fewer than ten. The chain employs TRBV20-1 and TRBJ1-4; 10 bases align to TRBD1. The CDR3 is made up of 13 amino acids. Per germline, CDR1 DFQATT and CDR2 SNEGSKA (reference sequence). The ends lost 7 bases at V and 8 bases at J; junction bases unmatched: 7. The CDR3 DNA sequence: TGCAGTGTCACCGGGACAGGGGACGAAAAACTGTTTTTT. It specifies CSVTGTGDEKLFF.

In this sample, this clonotype turned up a few times. The rearrangement uses TRBV27 and TRBJ2-1, with 12 bases lining up with TRBD2. Germline trimming cut 2 bases from V and 6 bases from J; bases unmatched to any gene: 5. Per germline, CDR1 MNHEY and CDR2 SMNVEV (reference sequence). This CDR3 has 16 residues. CDR3 in DNA: TGTGCCAGCAGTTTACGTCTAGCGGGGGGGCTCAATGAGCAGTTCTTC. This gives the protein CASSLRLAGGLNEQFF.

This clonotype was seen ten or more times. The CDR3 coding sequence is TGTGCCACACGCTACCTCCGACAGGGACAATACGAGCAGTACTTC. Translation gives CATRYLRQGQYEQYF. The chain employs TRBV10-3 and TRBJ2-7; 7 bases align to TRBD1. Germline loops: CDR1 ENHRY, CDR2 SYGVKD. The CDR3 spans 15 residues. The V and J ends lost 10 bases and 4 bases, in that order; junction bases with no gene match: 16.

The chain is built from TRBV6-2 or TRBV6-3 and TRBJ2-1; D may be TRBD2 (6 bases). The germline V gene encodes CDR1 MNHEY and CDR2 SVGEGT. The V and J ends lost 7 bases and 5 bases respectively, with 27 bases between them. The CDR3 has 18 amino acids. The CDR3 region has the DNA TGTGCCAGCAATATGGAGAGGGTAGCGGTGCCACCCCACAATGAGCAGTTCTTC. It is translated as CASNMERVAVPPHNEQFF.

Points on this clonotype: A read error is possible here, since a much larger clone lies one base away. The rearrangement uses TRBV5-1 and TRBJ2-7, with 10 bases lining up with TRBD2. V was pared by 3 bases and J by 3 bases, with 3 bases of the junction left unmatched. This CDR3 is built from 14 residues. In germline, CDR1 is SGHRS, CDR2 YFSETQ. CDR3 bases: TGCGCCAGCAGCTCCGGGACTAGCGACTACGAGCAGTACTTC. Amino acid sequence: CASSSGTSDYEQYF.

V is TRBV6-5 and J is TRBJ1-1, with D hard to call. The germline gives CDR1 MNHEY, CDR2 SVGAGI. The ends were cut back, 2 bases at V and 7 bases at J, with 14 bases in the middle. The CDR3 is 14 amino acids. CDR3: CASSYDSVESEAFF. As DNA, the CDR3 is TGTGCCAGCAGTTACGACTCGGTAGAGAGTGAAGCTTTCTTT.

The V and J genes are TRBV7-9 and TRBJ1-1; TRBD1 agrees at 8 bases. The trim removed 4 bases at V and 6 bases at J, leaving 10 bases unmatched. CDR1 is SEHNR and CDR2 is FQNEAQ in the germline V gene (reference sequence). There are 15 residues in the CDR3. In DNA, the CDR3 is TGTGCCAGCAGCTCATCCGGGACAGGTAGGGCTGAAGCTTTCTTT. As protein: CASSSSGTGRAEAFF.

For this clonotype: The junction departs from the called germline gene at one end, perhaps through a read error. The chain uses TRBV20-1 and TRBJ1-4; 7 positions agree with TRBD1. The CDR3 spans 14 residues. Germline values: CDR1 DFQATT, CDR2 SNEGSKA (reference sequence). The CDR3 protein is CSTRNQGGDEKLFF. In DNA form, the CDR3 reads TGCAGTACTAGAAATCAGGGGGGTGATGAAAAACTGTTTTTT.

This clonotype was detected a few times. V gene TRBV5-1 combines with J gene TRBJ2-7; D is ambiguous. Deletions cut 0 bases from V and 7 bases from J, with 11 bases between. The CDR3 covers 13 residues. Germline V gene data show CDR1 as SGHRS and CDR2 as YFSETQ. The chain's CDR3 is CASSLEPYWEQYF. The DNA of the CDR3 is TGCGCCAGCAGCTTGGAACCCTATTGGGAGCAGTACTTC.

This clonotype has just a few counts. CDR3 nucleotides: TGCGCCAGCACCCAGGACACCCGAGTGGGTGGCTACACCTTC. Translating it yields CASTQDTRVGGYTF. V and J are TRBV5-1 and TRBJ1-2; D may be TRBD1 (5 bases). V was shortened by 6 bases and J by 7 bases, with 19 bases between the two germline ends. Germline V gene sequence: CDR1 SGHRS, CDR2 YFSETQ. The CDR3 extends over 14 amino acids.

A word on this clonotype: With a much larger clone just one base away, this may be a read error. The J gene is TRBJ2-7, the V gene TRBV28; D is possibly TRBD1 (5 bases). The closer fit of TRBJ2-5 to the DNA end suggests the J call may be wrong. The CDR3 extends over 15 amino acids. Per germline, CDR1 MDHEN and CDR2 SYDVKM. The CDR3 sequence: CASSLGDSVIETQYF. The DNA for the CDR3 is TGTGCCAGCAGTTTAGGCGACAGTGTGATAGAGACCCAGTACTTC.

V usage is TRBV11-2 and J usage is TRBJ2-1; D is unclear. This CDR3 is built from 14 residues. Trimming left V 7 bases short and J 0 bases short, with 10 bases between. Germline V gene lookup returns CDR1 SGHAT and CDR2 FQNNGV. The CDR3 bases are TGTGCCAGCACCCGACATAGCTCCTACAATGAGCAGTTCTTC. Translating gives CASTRHSSYNEQFF. The whole variable domain, remainder taken from reference TRBV11-2 and TRBJ2-1, is EAGVAQSPRYKIIEKRQSVAFWCNPISGHATLYWYQQILGQGPKLLIQFQNNGVVDDSQLPKDRFSAERLKGVDSTLKIQPAKLEDSAVYLCASTRHSSYNEQFFGPGTRLTVL.

About this clonotype: This may be a read error, as it is one base from a much larger clone. For the CDR3, the DNA is TGTGCCAGTGAGGGGGCGCGGGGCTACTCCTTC. Translating gives CASEGARGYSF. The chain is built from TRBV6-2 or TRBV6-3 and TRBJ1-2; 7 positions match TRBD1. The CDR3 has 11 residues. Germline CDR1 and CDR2: MNHEY and SVGEGT.

Comment on this clonotype: Since a much larger clone is just one base distant, this may be a read error. The chain links TRBV2 to TRBJ2-5, with D unresolved. Germline V gene lookup returns CDR1 SNHLY and CDR2 FYNNEI. The CDR3 has 14 residues. The V end was cut by 10 bases, the J end by 1 base, with 16 bases between. CDR3 sequence (DNA): TGTGCCAACAGACCAACAGTGAGCCAAGAGACCCAGTACTTC. This gives the protein CANRPTVSQETQYF.

There are a few counts of this clonotype. The V and J genes are TRBV5-1 and TRBJ2-1; D possibly uses TRBD1 or TRBD2 (6 bases each). Germline values: CDR1 SGHRS, CDR2 YFSETQ. This CDR3 has 15 residues. V lost 0 bases, J lost 4 bases, and 11 bases lay in between. The CDR3 protein is CASSLEGGRYNEQFF. In nucleotides, the CDR3 is TGCGCCAGCAGCTTGGAGGGGGGTCGGTACAATGAGCAGTTCTTC.

Turning to this clonotype: Being one base from a much bigger clone, this may be a read error. V and J are TRBV20-1 and TRBJ2-3; 7 bases are shared with TRBD2. Germline V gene sequence: CDR1 DFQATT, CDR2 SNEGSKA (reference sequence). The CDR3 is 15 residues long. V lost 1 base to trimming and J lost 2 bases; unmatched junction nucleotides: 6. For the CDR3, the DNA is TGCAGTGCTAGAGGGGGTACTAGCGACACAGATACGCAGTATTTT. This translates into CSARGGTSDTDTQYF.

The chain is built from TRBV10-3 and TRBJ2-3; D is possibly TRBD1 (5 bases). V shed 4 bases and J shed 0 bases, with 11 bases lying between them. The CDR3 runs 15 residues. Germline values: CDR1 ENHRY, CDR2 SYGVKD. CDR3 coding DNA: TGTGCCATCAGTGGGGGCAGGTCTAGCACAGATACGCAGTATTTT. This translates into CAISGGRSSTDTQYF.

A remark on this clonotype: It is unclear where the CDR3 begins or ends on the DNA, so no DNA is shown, and the CDR3 is as TCRdb lists it. The chain couples TRBV4-1 to TRBJ2-5; TRBD1, the D gene given by the table, was not confirmed from the DNA. From germline, CDR1 is MGHRA and CDR2 YSYEKL. Termini included, the CDR3 measures 16 amino acids. The CDR3 is CASSQDIRAREETQYF.

This chain connects TRBV5-1 to TRBJ2-1; 11 positions agree with TRBD2. V was pared by 4 bases and J by 6 bases, with 3 bases of the junction left unmatched. CDR3 length: 14 residues. The germline gives CDR1 SGHRS, CDR2 YFSETQ. CDR3 in amino acids: CASSTSGGINEQFF. The CDR3 nucleotides are TGCGCCAGCAGCACTAGCGGGGGAATCAATGAGCAGTTCTTC.

This clonotype showed up just a few times. The V call is TRBV20-1, the J call TRBJ1-1, with 9 bases fitting TRBD1. The CDR3 extends over 15 amino acids. The V segment lost 3 bases and the J segment 1 base; nucleotides outside the gene matches: 6. Germline V CDR1 and CDR2: DFQATT, SNEGSKA (reference sequence). CDR3 protein: CSARPGTGTNTEAFF. CDR3 DNA sequence: TGCAGTGCTAGGCCGGGGACAGGGACGAACACTGAAGCTTTCTTT.

This clonotype came up many times. The chain uses TRBV19 and TRBJ1-1; D unresolved. The CDR3 covers 14 residues. Trimming pared 9 bases from V and 1 base from J, leaving 15 bases between. Germline lookup yields CDR1 LNHDA and CDR2 SQIVND (reference sequence). In DNA, the CDR3 is TGTGCCAGCACCGAATCTGCGGGGAACACTGAAGCTTTCTTT. Protein product: CASTESAGNTEAFF. Full variable domain (missing parts from reference TRBV19 and TRBJ1-1): DGGITQSPKYLFRKEGQNVTLSCEQNLNHDAMYWYRQDPGQGLRLIYYSQIVNDFQKGDIAEGYSVSREKKESFPLTVTSAQKNPTAFYLCASTESAGNTEAFFGQGTRLTVV.